This is a list of T cell receptor beta chains from one sample in a study of T cell changes during pregnancy in multiple sclerosis. Assay used: immunoSEQ multiplex PCR; TCRdb lists only in-frame clones, some missing. The data contain 90,000 to 120,000 clones, 85% to 95% of them singletons. The sequences come from peripheral blood, collected in the third trimester of pregnancy. These receptors came from a female donor in good health, enrolled as a control in a pregnancy study. The CDR3 runs from the conserved cysteine through the conserved F or W. The order of the fields is clone size, J gene, D gene, V gene, CDR3 DNA, CDR3 protein. D genes are given only for firm matches. Only some rows state a clone size, as once, few, many or a class for expanded clones.

-,TRBJ2-5,-,TRBV7-3,TGTGCCAGCAGCTTGCTAGCAGGAGAGACCCAGTACTTC,CASSLLAGETQYF
-,TRBJ2-3,TRBD1,TRBV5-1,TGCGCCAACAGATATACTTGGGACAGCCGGACCACAGATACGCAGTATTTT,CANRYTWDSRTTDTQYF
-,TRBJ1-6,TRBD1,TRBV19,TGTGCCAGTAGCACGGGGACAGGGACTGGGTCACCCCTCCACTTT,CASSTGTGTGSPLHF
-,TRBJ2-1,TRBD2,TRBV29-1,TGCAGCGTTCGAAGACTAGCGGGGGGCCTCTACAATGAGCAGTTCTTC,CSVRRLAGGLYNEQFF
-,TRBJ2-3,-,TRBV15,TGTGCCACCAGCAGAGAGGGGGCAGTCCACAATACGCAGTATTTT,CATSREGAVHNTQYF
-,TRBJ1-2,TRBD1,TRBV9,TGTGCCAGCAGCCTCGAGGGACAGGGTAAAGAGGGCTACACCTTC,CASSLEGQGKEGYTF
-,TRBJ1-6,TRBD1,TRBV5-5,TGTGCCAGCAGGCCACAGGGGAGCTCCTATAATTCACCCCTCCACTTT,CASRPQGSSYNSPLHF
-,TRBJ1-1,TRBD1,TRBV15,TGTGCCACCAGCAGTAGGACAGGGAACACTGAAGCTTTCTTT,CATSSRTGNTEAFF
-,TRBJ1-3,TRBD1,TRBV4-3,TGCGCCAGCAGCCGACTGACAGGGGATAAAGGAAACACCATATATTTT,CASSRLTGDKGNTIYF
-,TRBJ2-7,TRBD2,TRBV11-2,TGTGCCAGCAGTCCGCGACTAGCGCTCAACGAGCAGTACTTC,CASSPRLALNEQYF
-,TRBJ1-2,-,TRBV5-6,TGTGCCAGCAGCTCCGAGGGTCTCGATCCGCAGGGCTACACCTTC,CASSSEGLDPQGYTF
once,TRBJ2-7,TRBD1,TRBV4-2,TGTGCCAGCAGCCACAGGACAGGGGGCTCCTACGAGCAGTACTTC,CASSHRTGGSYEQYF
-,TRBJ2-3,-,TRBV7-2,TGTGCCAGCAGCTTAGCAGGGGTTTTTAGCACAGATACGCAGTATTTT,CASSLAGVFSTDTQYF
-,TRBJ2-7,TRBD1,TRBV7-9,TGTGCCAGCAGCGCGGGGACAGGGGGCATCTCCTACGAGCAGTACTTC,CASSAGTGGISYEQYF
-,TRBJ1-2,TRBD1,TRBV7-9,TGTGCCAGCAGCTTATCGGGACAGGGGGGAAACTATGGCTACACCTTC,CASSLSGQGGNYGYTF
-,TRBJ2-7,TRBD1,TRBV5-8,TGTGCCAGCAGCTGGGACAGGACCTACGAGCAGTACTTC,CASSWDRTYEQYF
-,TRBJ1-5,TRBD1,TRBV6-5,TGTGCCAGCAGCCCGGGACAGGGGGGGAATCAGCCCCAGCATTTT,CASSPGQGGNQPQHF
-,TRBJ2-3,TRBD2,TRBV9,TGTGCCAGCAGCGGACGACTAGCGGGGGGGACAGATACGCAGTATTTT,CASSGRLAGGTDTQYF
-,TRBJ2-6,TRBD1,TRBV30,TGTGCCTGGGACAGGGGGCAATCTGGGGCCAACGTCCTGACTTTC,CAWDRGQSGANVLTF
-,TRBJ2-7,TRBD1,TRBV7-8,TGTGCCAGCAGCCCCACCCCGACAGGGGCCCACGAGCAGTACTTC,CASSPTPTGAHEQYF
-,TRBJ2-2,TRBD1,TRBV9,TGTGCCAGCAGCCCCCGGAGGGGGACAGGGGGCGGCGGGGAGCTGTTTTTT,CASSPRRGTGGGGELFF
-,TRBJ1-1,-,TRBV9,TGTGCCAGCAGCGCCGGGACACTGAACACTGAAGCTTTCTTT,CASSAGTLNTEAFF
-,TRBJ1-3,-,TRBV5-6,TGTGCCAGCAGCTTGGCGACAGGCAACTCTGGAAACACCATATATTTT,CASSLATGNSGNTIYF
-,TRBJ1-2,-,TRBV29-1,TGCATCACCGGGGGTAACTATGGCTACACCTTC,CITGGNYGYTF
few,TRBJ1-2,TRBD1,TRBV6-5,TGTGCCAGCAGTTTCGGACAGGGTGGAGCCTATGGCTACACCTTC,CASSFGQGGAYGYTF
-,TRBJ1-6,-,TRBV7-2,TGTGCCAGCAGCCCCGTCTATAATTCACCCCTCCACTTT,CASSPVYNSPLHF
-,TRBJ2-1,TRBD2,TRBV7-9,TGTGCCAGCAGCCAGACTAGCGGGGGCTACAATGAGCAGTTCTTC,CASSQTSGGYNEQFF
-,TRBJ1-4,-,TRBV19,TGTGCCAGTAGAAGGAGTGGGACTAATGAAAAACTGTTTTTT,CASRRSGTNEKLFF
-,TRBJ2-7,-,TRBV27,TGTGCCAGCAATTCAGGGTGGGAGCAGTACTTC,CASNSGWEQYF
once,TRBJ1-1,TRBD1,TRBV7-3,TGTGCCAGCAGCCGGGACAGGGAGAGTACTGAAGCTTTCTTT,CASSRDRESTEAFF
-,TRBJ1-5,-,TRBV5-4,TGTGCCAGCAGCGCAATGGAGAACGGCGGTAATCAGCCCCAGCATTTT,CASSAMENGGNQPQHF
-,TRBJ2-3,TRBD2,TRBV5-1,TGCGCCAGCAGCCTAACCTCGGGAGGGGGGGGCACAGATACGCAGTATTTT,CASSLTSGGGGTDTQYF
-,TRBJ2-6,TRBD1,TRBV2,TGTGCCAGCAGTGTCGGACAGGGAGGTTTTGGGGCCAACGTCCTGACTTTC,CASSVGQGGFGANVLTF
-,TRBJ2-7,-,TRBV6-1,TGTGCCAGCAGTAAGTCAGCCTACGAGCAGTACTTC,CASSKSAYEQYF
-,TRBJ1-1,TRBD1,TRBV25-1,TGTGCCAGCAGTGAATTGTGGACAGGGGTTTCGGATGAAGCTTTCTTT,CASSELWTGVSDEAFF
-,TRBJ2-6,-,TRBV7-9,TGTGCCAGCAGCTTAACAGGGATTATTTCTGGGGCCAACGTCCTGACTTTC,CASSLTGIISGANVLTF
-,TRBJ1-1,TRBD1,TRBV30,TGTGCCTGGAGTGCCGGACAGGGTAAAGTCACTGAAGCTTTCTTT,CAWSAGQGKVTEAFF
-,TRBJ2-2,TRBD1,TRBV12-5,TGTGCTAGTGAACCGGGACAGGGGACCACCGGGGAGCTGTTTTTT,CASEPGQGTTGELFF
-,TRBJ2-3,-,TRBV7-3,TGTGCCAGCAGCTCCCCGTCGAGTTGGGGCGCCCAGAGAGGAGATACGCAGTATTTT,CASSSPSSWGAQRGDTQYF
-,TRBJ2-3,TRBD2,TRBV30,TGTGCCTGGAGTGTTTTAGGCGGGGGGGCGGAAGATACGCAGTATTTT,CAWSVLGGGAEDTQYF
-,TRBJ2-2,-,TRBV11-3,TGTGCCAGCAGCTTACGACAGGTAGCCGGCACCGGGGAGCTGTTTTTT,CASSLRQVAGTGELFF
once,TRBJ2-3,-,TRBV7-9,TGTGCCAGCAGCCCGTGGATGGGAGGCACAGATACGCAGTATTTT,CASSPWMGGTDTQYF
-,TRBJ1-1,-,TRBV7-2,TGTGCCAGCACCATAATTCTGCAGGACACTGAAGCTTTCTTT,CASTIILQDTEAFF
-,TRBJ1-3,-,TRBV6-1,TGTGCCAGCAGTGGTCGGGGTTCTGGAAACACCATATATTTT,CASSGRGSGNTIYF
-,TRBJ2-7,-,TRBV4-2,TGTGCCAGCAGCCAATTAGGCGGGACCTACGAGCAGTACTTC,CASSQLGGTYEQYF
-,TRBJ2-7,TRBD1,TRBV19,TGTGCCAGTAGCTCCGACAGGGGGCTTATCAACGAGCAGTACTTC,CASSSDRGLINEQYF
once,TRBJ2-1,-,TRBV30,TGTGCCTGTACGCTTGGACAGCTCTCCTACAATGAGCAGTTCTTC,CACTLGQLSYNEQFF
-,TRBJ2-2,TRBD1,TRBV11-3,TGTGCCAGCAGCTTCACAGGGGGGTATTACACCGGGGAGCTGTTTTTT,CASSFTGGYYTGELFF
-,TRBJ2-7,-,TRBV6-1,TGTGCCAGCAGTGGACAGTGGGATTCCTACGAGCAGTACTTC,CASSGQWDSYEQYF